The 5 T cell receptor beta chains listed next were all sequenced from one sample in a study of shared clonotypes between healthy human individuals (dated by TCRdb to 2018 to 2021). Libraries were constructed by the immunoSEQ multiplex PCR assay. Imported from immuneACCESS, the table was reduced by TCRdb to in-frame sequences with V and J called. These copies leave out some clones; in studies compared against another copy, an unresolved V gene accounts for under half, and the cause of the remainder is not known. The sample table shows under 550,000 clones, and less than 96% are seen once. The ten largest clones take up approximately 0.06% of the sample. The sample comprised naive CD4+ T cells sorted from blood. According to the study, the label for this sample's cell subset or site signals: CD45RA+ positively selected. The receptor source for this set is a woman aged 25 to 39 in good health.

The count of this clone is one. The chain couples TRBV19 to TRBJ1-4; 7 bases align to TRBD1. V trimming: 7 bases; J trimming: 8 bases; junction bases outside the gene matches: 13. Germline V CDR1 and CDR2: LNHDA, SQIVND (reference sequence). This CDR3 comprises 15 residues. The CDR3 region has the DNA TGTGCCAGTAATAGGATGGCAGGGGGAGGAGAAAAACTGTTTTTT. Translated: CASNRMAGGGEKLFF.

The chain combines TRBV6-5 with TRBJ2-7; the D gene is possibly TRBD2 (5 bases). V shed 3 bases and J shed 5 bases, with 14 bases lying between them. The germline gives CDR1 MNHEY, CDR2 SVGAGI. CDR3 length: 14 residues. CDR3 sequence reads: CASSYRPSSDEQYF. The DNA of the CDR3 is TGTGCCAGCAGTTATCGGCCTAGCTCTGACGAGCAGTACTTC.

This clone was picked up one time. This chain connects TRBV2 to TRBJ1-5, with D unclear. This CDR3 region has 16 residues. CDR1 and CDR2 from the germline V gene are SNHLY and FYNNEI. Trimming removed 6 bases from V and 4 bases from J, with 19 bases in between. The CDR3: CASSEDVKEKNQPQHF. CDR3 nucleotide sequence: TGTGCCAGCAGCGAGGATGTAAAGGAGAAAAATCAGCCCCAGCATTTT.

The chain has TRBV11-3 and TRBJ2-1; 13 bases align to TRBD2. V trimming: 4 bases; J trimming: 7 bases; junction bases outside the gene matches: 1. The V gene's germline CDR1 is SGHNT and CDR2 YENEEA. The CDR3 spans 14 residues. CDR3 nucleotide sequence: TGTGCCAGCAGCTGGACTAGCGGGGGAAATGAGCAGTTCTTC. This sequence encodes CASSWTSGGNEQFF.

The rearrangement uses TRBV20-1 and TRBJ2-7; D is perhaps TRBD2 (6 bases). This CDR3 comprises 11 residues. Germline V CDR1 and CDR2: DFQATT, SNEGSKA (reference sequence). V was trimmed by 1 base and J by 12 bases, leaving 13 bases between them. The CDR3 nucleotides read TGCAGTGCTAGAGGCGGGAAATTTCGGTACTTC. It is translated as CSARGGKFRYF.